The entry below describes one T cell receptor beta chain. The use of a sample-barcoded 5' primer and a J-beta primer mix characterized a second PCR of about 7 to 12 cycles. TCRdb re-called the 5' RACE reads with MiXCR, one entry per CDR3 protein. The data show around 990,000 distinct CDR3 sequences, less than 25% seen once. CDR3 length equals 15 residues. Germline assignment: CDR1 DFQATT and CDR2 SNEGSKA (reference sequence). The ends lost 0 bases at V and 7 bases at J; junction bases unmatched: 7. These data are taken from a study of blood T cells in healthy people across ages. These data were also filed under a second study, of T cells of mothers and their children.

This sequence was found in a girl aged 2-10 years in good health. V is TRBV20-1 and J is TRBJ2-1, with 9 bases matching TRBD2. The sample consisted of blood. The CDR3 coding sequence is TGCAGTGCTAGAGATCCCCGACTAGCGGTAAATGAGCAGTTCTTC. Protein sequence: CSARDPRLAVNEQFF.